A single sample gave rise to the 24 T cell receptor beta chains below, sequenced in a study of shared clonotypes between healthy human individuals. The naive CD8 subset, CD45RO-negative cells positively selected for CCR7, excluded terminally differentiated effector memory CD45RA+ cells. Profiling relied on immunoSEQ multiplex PCR, and the TCRdb table lists in-frame clones only, not all of them. Of roughly 590,000 clones in the sample, roughly 95% were seen once. Sequenced: naive CD8+ T cells sorted from blood. The source is a woman aged 30 to 39 in good health.

This clone was observed once. This rearrangement joins TRBV27 to TRBJ1-2, with D maybe TRBD1 (5 bases). V was shortened by 8 bases and J by 8 bases, with 18 bases between the two germline ends. The CDR3 is 13 residues long. Germline V gives CDR1 MNHEY, CDR2 SMNVEV (reference sequence). The DNA of the CDR3 is TGTGCCAGCTCACCCGCTCAGGGTTTCGGCTACACCTTC. It encodes CASSPAQGFGYTF.

The chain is built from TRBV6-5 and TRBJ2-2; perhaps TRBD2 as D (5 bases). Between the trimmed V and J ends, which lost 7 bases and 7 bases, there was a span of 19 bases. CDR3 size: 15 residues. The germline gives CDR1 MNHEY, CDR2 SVGAGI. CDR3: CASIFSSSAGGELFF. CDR3 coding DNA: TGTGCCAGCATATTTTCCTCCTCGGCGGGCGGGGAGCTGTTTTTT.

This rearrangement joins TRBV27 to TRBJ2-5; TRBD2 matches at 8 bases. The CDR3 has 14 amino acids. Germline assignment: CDR1 MNHEY and CDR2 SMNVEV (reference sequence). The junction had 11 bases not matched to a gene; V was cut back by 9 bases and J by 5 bases. The chain's CDR3 is CASGSGSGGETQYF. In nucleotides, the CDR3 is TGTGCCAGTGGAAGCGGGAGTGGGGGTGAGACCCAGTACTTC.

The rearrangement joins TRBV15 to TRBJ2-1; D gene ambiguous. Trimming took off 0 bases at V and 5 bases at J, with 8 bases between the two ends. The germline gives CDR1 LNHNV, CDR2 YYDKDF (reference sequence). This CDR3 contains 14 residues. The CDR3: CATSRDVDNNEQFF. In DNA, the CDR3 is TGTGCCACCAGCAGAGATGTGGATAACAATGAGCAGTTCTTC.

The chain couples TRBV21-1 to TRBJ2-2; the D call in the table, TRBD1, was not verified against the DNA. TRBV21-1 is classified as a pseudogene. This CDR3 comprises 20 residues. The CDR3 DNA sequence: TGTGCCAGCAGCAAGCATGATCTACCGATGGGGACACCTAACACCGGGGAGCTGTTTTTT. Protein product: CASSKHDLPMGTPNTGELFF.

The V and J genes are TRBV27 and TRBJ2-2; 9 bases agree with TRBD1. Germline V gene data show CDR1 as MNHEY and CDR2 as SMNVEV (reference sequence). V dropped 6 bases and J dropped 6; count of bases not matched to a gene: 8. The CDR3 has 15 residues. Here the CDR3 DNA reads TGTGCCAGCAGGCCCGGGACAGGGTCCGCCGGGGAGCTGTTTTTT. This codes for CASRPGTGSAGELFF.

This clone was observed a handful of times. The chain links TRBV10-2 to TRBJ2-2; 7 nucleotides agree with TRBD2. The CDR3 runs to 15 residues. The V and J ends lost 6 bases and 4 bases, in that order; junction bases with no gene match: 8. The V gene's germline CDR1 is WSHSY and CDR2 SAAADI. CDR3 protein: CASRDRPGGTGELFF. CDR3 nucleotide sequence: TGCGCCAGCAGGGACCGTCCGGGGGGCACCGGGGAGCTGTTTTTT.

This chain links TRBV28 with TRBJ1-5; TRBD1 matches at 7 bases. The CDR3 runs 15 residues. Germline V gives CDR1 MDHEN, CDR2 SYDVKM. The V and J ends lost 6 bases and 1 base, in that order; junction bases with no gene match: 6. CDR3 sequence reads: CASRRDRVSNQPQHF. The CDR3 coding sequence is TGTGCCAGCAGAAGAGACAGGGTGAGCAATCAGCCCCAGCATTTT.

The V gene is TRBV10-3, the J gene TRBJ2-5; 11 positions match TRBD2. V gave up 4 bases and J gave up 5 bases; unmatched junction bases: 6. The germline gives CDR1 ENHRY, CDR2 SYGVKD. The CDR3 runs 15 residues. CDR3 loop: CAISGMRTSGETQYF. Here the CDR3 DNA reads TGTGCCATCAGTGGGATGCGGACTAGCGGGGAGACCCAGTACTTC.

This chain links TRBV30 with TRBJ2-7; D ambiguous. Between the trimmed V and J ends, which lost 8 bases and 5 bases, there was a span of 16 bases. Looked up from germline, CDR1 is GTSNPN and CDR2 is SVGIG (reference sequence). CDR3 length equals 12 residues. DNA of the CDR3: TGTGCCCACCCCCCGAGGCCCCACGAGCAGTACTTC. Translated: CAHPPRPHEQYF.

V usage is TRBV5-8 and J usage is TRBJ2-7; TRBD2 agrees at 7 bases. CDR1 SGHTS and CDR2 YDEGEE come from the germline V gene. V gave up 3 bases and J gave up 4 bases; unmatched junction bases: 7. There are 14 residues in the CDR3. Here the CDR3 reads CASSSGGLEYEQYF. In nucleotides, the CDR3 is TGTGCCAGCAGCTCGGGAGGACTAGAATACGAGCAGTACTTC.

This clone was detected once. The V gene is TRBV19, the J gene TRBJ1-1, with D possibly TRBD1 on 5 matching bases. The V end lost 10 bases, the J end lost 0 bases, and 12 bases lay between the germline ends. CDR3 length: 13 residues. CDR1 is LNHDA, CDR2 SQIVND, per germline (reference sequence). This chain's CDR3 is CATWGKMNTEAFF. In nucleotides, the CDR3 is TGTGCCACCTGGGGGAAAATGAACACTGAAGCTTTCTTT.

This clone was picked up a small number of times. This rearrangement joins TRBV30 to TRBJ1-2; no definite D call. CDR1 and CDR2 (germline): GTSNPN, SVGIG (reference sequence). The V end lost 3 bases, the J end lost 7 bases, and 6 bases lay between the germline ends. This CDR3 region has 10 residues. The CDR3 coding sequence is TGTGCCTGGAGGACTTCTGGCTACACCTTC. It is translated as CAWRTSGYTF.

V usage is TRBV19 and J usage is TRBJ2-2; 11 nucleotides match TRBD2. V gave up 3 bases and J gave up 6 bases; unmatched junction bases: 9. Germline assignment: CDR1 LNHDA and CDR2 SQIVND (reference sequence). This CDR3 comprises 17 residues. The CDR3: CASSIGELAGESGELFF. The DNA of the CDR3 is TGTGCCAGTAGTATTGGGGAACTAGCGGGAGAGTCCGGGGAGCTGTTTTTT.

The chain carries TRBV28 and TRBJ1-1; 7 bases align to TRBD1. The CDR3 extends over 15 amino acids. The trim removed 8 bases at V and 4 bases at J, leaving 13 bases unmatched. Germline loops: CDR1 MDHEN, CDR2 SYDVKM. In DNA form, the CDR3 reads TGTGCCAGCGAAGAAATAGGGGGCAGGGGCACTGAAGCTTTCTTT. It specifies CASEEIGGRGTEAFF.

This clone was counted once. The V and J genes are TRBV29-1 and TRBJ2-7; 11 bases agree with TRBD1. The germline V gene has CDR1 SQVTM and CDR2 ANQGSEA. CDR3 length equals 13 residues. Trimming at V came to 6 bases and at J to 3 bases, leaving 4 bases not matched to a gene. The CDR3 sequence is CSVRTGGRYEQYF. CDR3 bases: TGCAGCGTGCGGACAGGGGGCCGCTACGAGCAGTACTTC.

The rearrangement uses TRBV7-6 and TRBJ1-1; D is unclear. This CDR3 region has 15 residues. Deletions cut 7 bases from V and 0 bases from J, with 15 bases between. CDR1 and CDR2 (germline): SGHVS, FNYEAQ. The CDR3 DNA reads as TGTGCCAGCACCATCCTCGGAGCCATGAACACTGAAGCTTTCTTT. This gives the protein CASTILGAMNTEAFF.

V gene TRBV2 combines with J gene TRBJ2-7, with D perhaps assigned TRBD1 or TRBD2 (7 bases each). This CDR3 is built from 15 residues. The V and J ends lost 6 bases and 4 bases respectively, with 19 bases between them. In germline, CDR1 is SNHLY, CDR2 FYNNEI. CDR3 nucleotide sequence: TGTGCCAGCAGCGACGACAGGGAGGGAGAGTACGAGCAGTACTTC. Translation: CASSDDREGEYEQYF.

The chain uses TRBV7-2 and TRBJ2-7; D possibly matches TRBD1 or TRBD2 (5 bases each). Per germline, CDR1 SGHTA and CDR2 FQGNSA. The CDR3 sequence is 14 residues long. Trimming cost V 2 bases and J 6 bases, with 14 bases left between them. The CDR3 loop is CASSLRGVGTEQYF. CDR3 in DNA: TGTGCCAGCAGCTTAAGGGGAGTGGGTACCGAGCAGTACTTC.

The genes are TRBV29-1 and TRBJ1-1; weak D call: TRBD1 (5 bases). CDR3 length equals 12 residues. V was trimmed by 3 bases and J by 4 bases, leaving 9 bases between them. Germline CDR1 SQVTM, CDR2 ANQGSEA. DNA for the CDR3: TGCAGCGTTGAGGGGGTGGGCACTGAAGCTTTCTTT. Amino acids: CSVEGVGTEAFF.

The chain couples TRBV27 to TRBJ2-7; possible D gene TRBD2, 6 bases. The CDR3 totals 18 residues. The V and J ends lost 0 bases and 7 bases respectively, with 25 bases between them. CDR1 and CDR2 (germline): MNHEY, SMNVEV (reference sequence). The CDR3 region has the DNA TGTGCCAGCAGTTTATCTTCCCGAGGGGCGGGAACCTTGGGGGAGCAGTACTTC. It encodes CASSLSSRGAGTLGEQYF.

The rearrangement joins TRBV30 to TRBJ1-1, with a possible D match to TRBD1 (6 bases). The V gene's germline CDR1 is GTSNPN and CDR2 SVGIG (reference sequence). The V and J ends lost 4 bases and 5 bases respectively, with 14 bases between them. The CDR3 is made up of 13 amino acids. CDR3 residues: CAWIVGASTEAFF. As DNA, the CDR3 is TGTGCCTGGATCGTGGGGGCGAGTACTGAAGCTTTCTTT.

The chain combines TRBV5-6 with TRBJ2-2; the D gene could be TRBD1 or TRBD2 (5 bases each). The CDR3 is made up of 15 amino acids. Germline V gene data show CDR1 as SGHDT and CDR2 as YYEEEE. Trimming took off 4 bases at V and 0 bases at J, with 10 bases between the two ends. This CDR3 is CASSPGTANTGELFF. The CDR3 nucleotides read TGTGCCAGCAGCCCAGGGACGGCGAACACCGGGGAGCTGTTTTTT.

The chain combines TRBV28 with TRBJ1-1, with D perhaps matching TRBD1 (6 bases). Germline assignment: CDR1 MDHEN and CDR2 SYDVKM. This CDR3 has 15 residues. Trimming took off 7 bases at V and 2 bases at J, with 17 bases between the two ends. In nucleotides, the CDR3 is TGTGCCAGCAACCCCCGTACAGGGACAAACACTGAAGCTTTCTTT. Protein product: CASNPRTGTNTEAFF.